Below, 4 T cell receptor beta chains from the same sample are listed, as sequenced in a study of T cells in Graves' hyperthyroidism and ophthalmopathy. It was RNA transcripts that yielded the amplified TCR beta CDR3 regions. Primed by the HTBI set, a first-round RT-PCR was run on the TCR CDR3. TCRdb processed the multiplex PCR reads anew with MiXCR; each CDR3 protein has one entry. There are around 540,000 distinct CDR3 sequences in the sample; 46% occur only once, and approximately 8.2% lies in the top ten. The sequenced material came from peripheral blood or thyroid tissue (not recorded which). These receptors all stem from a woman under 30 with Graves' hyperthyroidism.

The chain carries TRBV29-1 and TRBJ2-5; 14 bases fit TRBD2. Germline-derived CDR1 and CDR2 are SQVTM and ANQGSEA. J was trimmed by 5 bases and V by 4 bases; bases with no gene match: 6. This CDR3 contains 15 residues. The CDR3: CSVGSRLAGGETQYF. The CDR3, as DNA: TGCAGCGTTGGCAGCAGACTAGCGGGGGGGGAGACCCAGTACTTC.

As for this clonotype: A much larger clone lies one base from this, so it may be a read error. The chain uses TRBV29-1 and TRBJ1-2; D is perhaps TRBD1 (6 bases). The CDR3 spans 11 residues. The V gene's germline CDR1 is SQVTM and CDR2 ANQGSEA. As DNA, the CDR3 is TGCAGTTACAGGGAGGGCTATGGCTACACCTTC. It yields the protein CSYREGYGYTF. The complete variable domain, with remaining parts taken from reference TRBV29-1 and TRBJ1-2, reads SAVISQKPSRDICQRGTSLTIQCQVDSQVTMMFWYRQQPGQSLTLIATANQGSEATYESGFVIDKFPISRPNLTFSTLTVSNMSPEDSSIYLCSYREGYGYTFGSGTRLTVV.

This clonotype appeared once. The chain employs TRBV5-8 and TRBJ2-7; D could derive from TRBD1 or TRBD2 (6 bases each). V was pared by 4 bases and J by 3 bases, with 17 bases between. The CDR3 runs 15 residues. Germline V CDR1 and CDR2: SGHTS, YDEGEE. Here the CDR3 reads CASSAFGGRFYEQYF. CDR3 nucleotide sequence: TGTGCCAGCAGCGCATTCGGGGGCAGGTTCTACGAGCAGTACTTC.

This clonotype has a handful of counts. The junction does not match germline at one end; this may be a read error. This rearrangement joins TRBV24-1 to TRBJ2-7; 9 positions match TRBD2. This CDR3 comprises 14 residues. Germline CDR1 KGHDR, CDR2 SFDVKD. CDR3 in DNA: TGTGCCAGCAGTTTAGGACTAGCGTTGCACGAGCAGTACTTC. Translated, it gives CASSLGLALHEQYF.